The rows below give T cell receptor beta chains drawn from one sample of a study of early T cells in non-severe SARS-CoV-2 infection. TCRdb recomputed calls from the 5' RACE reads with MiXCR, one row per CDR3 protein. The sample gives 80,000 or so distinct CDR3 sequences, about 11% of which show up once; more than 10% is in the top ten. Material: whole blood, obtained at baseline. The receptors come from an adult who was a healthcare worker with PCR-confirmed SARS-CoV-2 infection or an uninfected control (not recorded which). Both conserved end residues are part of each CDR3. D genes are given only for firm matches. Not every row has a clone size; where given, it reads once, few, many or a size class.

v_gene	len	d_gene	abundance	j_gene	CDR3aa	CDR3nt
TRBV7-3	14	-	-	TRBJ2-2	CASSALRGVGELFF	TGTGCCAGCAGCGCCCTCAGAGGAGTCGGGGAGCTGTTTTTT
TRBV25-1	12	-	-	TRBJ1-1	CASSELADEAFF	TGTGCCAGCAGTGAATTGGCAGATGAAGCTTTCTTT
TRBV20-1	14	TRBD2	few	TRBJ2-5	CSALRTSGGETQYF	TGCAGTGCTCTCCGGACTAGCGGCGGGGAGACCCAGTACTTC
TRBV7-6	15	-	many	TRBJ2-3	CASSLVGGGTDTQYF	TGTGCCAGCAGCTTAGTAGGCGGGGGCACAGATACGCAGTATTTT
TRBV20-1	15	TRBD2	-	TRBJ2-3	CSAPLGGGFTDTQYF	TGCAGTGCCCCACTTGGCGGGGGTTTCACAGATACGCAGTATTTT
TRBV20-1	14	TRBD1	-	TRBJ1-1	CSASFGTGLTEAFF	TGCAGTGCAAGTTTCGGGACAGGGCTCACTGAAGCTTTCTTT
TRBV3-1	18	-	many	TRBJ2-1	CASSQDIPVGTGIQRTHF	-
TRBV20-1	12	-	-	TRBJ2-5	CSARDDGETQYF	TGCAGTGCTAGAGATGATGGAGAGACCCAGTACTTC
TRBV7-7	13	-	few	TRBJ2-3	CASSSDFTDTQYF	TGTGCCAGCAGTTCGGACTTCACAGATACGCAGTATTTT
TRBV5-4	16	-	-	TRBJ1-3	CASSLTSRGPGNTIYF	TGTGCCAGCAGCTTGACATCGAGAGGACCTGGAAACACCATATATTTT
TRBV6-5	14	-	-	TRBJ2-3	CASSYGSGIDTQYF	TGTGCCAGCAGTTACGGTTCGGGGATAGATACGCAGTATTTT
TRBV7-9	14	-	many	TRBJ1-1	CASSQVQPGREAFF	TGTGCCAGCAGCCAGGTCCAGCCGGGCCGTGAAGCTTTCTTT
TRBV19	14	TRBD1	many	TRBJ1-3	CASKRQGSGNTIYF	TGTGCCAGTAAAAGACAGGGCTCCGGAAACACCATATATTTT
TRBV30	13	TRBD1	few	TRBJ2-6	CAWGRDRDSVLTF	TGTGCCTGGGGGAGGGACAGGGATAGCGTCCTGACTTTC
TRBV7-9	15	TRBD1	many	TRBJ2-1	CASSSRDSTYNEQFF	TGTGCCAGCAGCTCCCGGGACAGCACCTACAATGAGCAGTTCTTC
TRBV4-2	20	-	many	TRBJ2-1	CASSQDGPTGVSALMDEQFF	TGTGCCAGCAGCCAAGACGGGCCCACGGGGGTAAGCGCCCTCATGGATGAGCAGTTCTTC
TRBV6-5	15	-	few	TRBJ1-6	CASSYSGQGNSPLHF	TGTGCCAGCAGTTACTCTGGGCAGGGAAATTCACCCCTCCACTTT
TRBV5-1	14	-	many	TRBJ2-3	CASSLVPVADTQYF	TGCGCCAGCAGCTTGGTACCCGTGGCAGATACGCAGTATTTT
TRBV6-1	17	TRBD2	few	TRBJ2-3	CASSLGPGLADTDTQYF	TGTGCCAGCAGCCTAGGGCCGGGACTAGCGGACACAGATACGCAGTATTTT
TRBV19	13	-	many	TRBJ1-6	CATGTQQSSPLHF	TGTGCCACCGGGACCCAGCAGAGTTCACCCCTCCACTTT
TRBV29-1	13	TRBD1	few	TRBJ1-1	CSVEGQSNTEAFF	TGCAGCGTTGAGGGACAGTCGAACACTGAAGCTTTCTTT
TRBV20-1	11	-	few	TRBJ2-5	CSPTRTGTQYF	TGCAGCCCTACTAGGACGGGGACCCAGTACTTC
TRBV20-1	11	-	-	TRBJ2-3	CSARGPEAQYF	TGCAGTGCTAGGGGTCCCGAAGCGCAGTATTTT
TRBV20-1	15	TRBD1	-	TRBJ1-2	CSADPTGQGGYGYTF	TGCAGTGCTGATCCGACTGGACAGGGGGGATATGGCTACACCTTC
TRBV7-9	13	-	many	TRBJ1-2	CASSPGGPRGYTF	TGTGCCAGCAGCCCTGGGGGGCCTAGAGGCTACACCTTC
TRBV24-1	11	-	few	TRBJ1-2	CATSAGYGYTF	TGTGCCACCAGTGCAGGGTATGGCTACACCTTC
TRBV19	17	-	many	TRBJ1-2	CASSIHTPSSGGYGYTF	TGTGCCAGTAGTATACATACTCCTTCGTCAGGAGGCTATGGCTACACCTTC